The sequence of this T cell receptor (beta chain) was determined in a study of T cell changes during pregnancy in multiple sclerosis. CDR1 and CDR2 from the germline V gene are SGHTA and FQGTGA. Trimming removed 6 bases from V and 6 bases from J; junction bases left unmatched: 9. This CDR3 has 14 amino acids. Clones were sequenced by immunoSEQ multiplex PCR, and TCRdb holds only the in-frame ones, with some missing. The sample contains 47,000 or so clones, nearly 90% of which appear only once. Sequencing was performed on peripheral blood, taken after pregnancy. The rearrangement links TRBV7-3 to TRBJ1-1; 8 positions agree with TRBD1. The TCR was taken from a female donor in good health, enrolled as a control in a pregnancy study. CDR3 residues: CASSSRTGISEAFF. Here the CDR3 DNA reads TGTGCCAGCAGTTCGCGGACAGGGATCTCTGAAGCTTTCTTT.